Listed below are T cell receptor beta chains from one sample, sequenced in a study of blood T cell repertoires in COVID-19. Clones were sequenced by immunoSEQ multiplex PCR, and TCRdb holds only the in-frame ones, with some missing. The table lists 250,000 or so clones, more than 85% of them singletons. The sample consisted of PBMCs or T cells enriched from blood (not recorded which). The receptors shown here come from a man aged 40-49 years who had recovered from COVID-19. CDR3s include the opening cysteine and the closing phenylalanine or tryptophan. Fields, in order: D gene, V gene, J gene, clone size, CDR3 protein, CDR3 DNA. A D gene is named only where the DNA matches it firmly. Clone sizes are given selectively: once, few, many, or a class where the clone is expanded.

d_call: TRBD1
v_call: TRBV12-5
j_call: TRBJ1-5
clone_size: NA
cdr3_aa: CASGGQGARGPQHF
cdr3_nt: TGTGCTAGTGGGGGACAGGGGGCACGAGGGCCCCAGCATTTT

d_call: NA
v_call: TRBV7-2
j_call: TRBJ1-1
clone_size: NA
cdr3_aa: CASSSVGQGFLAFF
cdr3_nt: TGTGCCAGCAGCTCCGTCGGGCAGGGGTTCCTCGCTTTCTTT

d_call: NA
v_call: TRBV19
j_call: TRBJ1-2
clone_size: NA
cdr3_aa: CASSIGQGQTDYTF
cdr3_nt: TGTGCCAGTAGTATAGGTCAGGGGCAGACTGACTACACCTTC

d_call: NA
v_call: TRBV12-3/TRBV12-4
j_call: TRBJ2-3
clone_size: NA
cdr3_aa: CASSLFIDTQYF
cdr3_nt: TGTGCCAGCAGTTTATTCATAGATACGCAGTATTTT

d_call: TRBD1
v_call: TRBV7-9
j_call: TRBJ2-3
clone_size: NA
cdr3_aa: CASSLGGTGAPTDTQYF
cdr3_nt: TGTGCCAGCAGCTTAGGGGGGACAGGGGCCCCCACAGATACGCAGTATTTT

d_call: TRBD1
v_call: TRBV19
j_call: TRBJ2-3
clone_size: NA
cdr3_aa: CASSIGDRLARDTQYF
cdr3_nt: TGTGCCAGTAGTATAGGGGACAGGTTAGCTCGCGATACGCAGTATTTT

d_call: NA
v_call: TRBV15
j_call: TRBJ1-3
clone_size: few
cdr3_aa: CATSREAGALFTIYF
cdr3_nt: TGTGCCACCAGCAGAGAGGCAGGTGCCCTGTTCACCATATATTTT

d_call: NA
v_call: TRBV7-8
j_call: TRBJ2-7
clone_size: NA
cdr3_aa: CASSFRSYEQYF
cdr3_nt: TGTGCCAGCAGCTTCAGATCCTACGAGCAGTACTTC

d_call: NA
v_call: TRBV5-5
j_call: TRBJ2-5
clone_size: once
cdr3_aa: CASTDHNREMETQYF
cdr3_nt: TGTGCCAGCACCGACCACAACAGGGAGATGGAGACCCAGTACTTC

d_call: TRBD1
v_call: TRBV4-1
j_call: TRBJ1-3
clone_size: few
cdr3_aa: CASSQITRQGKRNTIYF
cdr3_nt: TGCGCCAGCAGCCAAATCACCAGACAGGGAAAACGAAACACCATATATTTT

d_call: NA
v_call: TRBV7-9
j_call: TRBJ2-5
clone_size: NA
cdr3_aa: CASSLQGETQYF
cdr3_nt: TGTGCCAGCAGCTTACAGGGAGAGACCCAGTACTTC

d_call: TRBD1
v_call: TRBV15
j_call: TRBJ2-7
clone_size: NA
cdr3_aa: CATSRDRGGSSYEQYF
cdr3_nt: TGTGCCACCAGCAGAGATCGAGGGGGCAGCTCCTACGAGCAGTACTTC

d_call: TRBD1
v_call: TRBV25-1
j_call: TRBJ2-1
clone_size: NA
cdr3_aa: CASGGQGLDAEQFF
cdr3_nt: TGTGCCAGCGGTGGACAGGGGCTAGATGCTGAGCAGTTCTTC